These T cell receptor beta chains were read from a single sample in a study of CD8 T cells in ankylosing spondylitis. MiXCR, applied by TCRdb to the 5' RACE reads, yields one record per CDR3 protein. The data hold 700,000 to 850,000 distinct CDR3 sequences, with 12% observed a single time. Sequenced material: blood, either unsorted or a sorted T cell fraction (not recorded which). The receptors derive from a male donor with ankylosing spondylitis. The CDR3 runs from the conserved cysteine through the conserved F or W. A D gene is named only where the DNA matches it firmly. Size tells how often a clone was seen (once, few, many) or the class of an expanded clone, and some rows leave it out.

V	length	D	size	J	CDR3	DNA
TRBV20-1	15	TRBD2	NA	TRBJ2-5	CSASGATSGQETQYF	TGCAGTGCTAGCGGAGCGACTAGCGGGCAAGAGACCCAGTACTTC
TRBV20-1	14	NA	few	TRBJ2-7	CSARSLGGVDEQYF	TGCAGTGCTAGGAGCTTGGGGGGCGTAGACGAGCAGTACTTC
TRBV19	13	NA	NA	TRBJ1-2	CASSMVANYGYTF	TGTGCCAGTAGTATGGTGGCTAACTATGGCTACACCTTC
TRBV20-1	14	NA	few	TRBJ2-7	CSARDGRRMDEQYF	TGCAGTGCTAGGGACGGTAGACGCATGGACGAGCAGTACTTC
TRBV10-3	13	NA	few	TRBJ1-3	CAIRQNSGNTIYF	TGTGCCATCAGACAGAACTCTGGAAACACCATATATTTT
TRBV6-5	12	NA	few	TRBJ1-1	CASSRPGSEAFF	TGTGCCAGCAGCCGACCAGGGTCTGAAGCTTTCTTT
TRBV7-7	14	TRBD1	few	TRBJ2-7	CASSPRQQGTEQYF	TGTGCTAGCAGTCCGAGGCAACAGGGGACCGAGCAGTACTTC
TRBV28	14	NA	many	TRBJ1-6	CASSYGPGSSPLHF	TGTGCCAGCAGCTACGGCCCCGGGAGTTCACCCCTCCACTTT
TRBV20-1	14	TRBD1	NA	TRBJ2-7	CSALAGRGRWEQYF	TGCAGTGCCCTCGCCGGCAGGGGGAGATGGGAGCAGTACTTC
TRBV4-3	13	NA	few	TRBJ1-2	CASSQEPRETKTF	TGCGCCAGCAGCCAAGAGCCCCGTGAGACTAAGACCTTC
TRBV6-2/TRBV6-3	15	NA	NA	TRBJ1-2	CASSYWTPTNYGYTF	TGTGCCAGCAGTTACTGGACACCCACGAACTATGGCTACACCTTC
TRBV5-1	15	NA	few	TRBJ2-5	CASSTNLGSAETQYF	TGCGCCAGCAGCACCAACCTGGGATCAGCAGAGACCCAGTACTTC
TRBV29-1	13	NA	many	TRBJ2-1	CSVASGLYNEQFF	TGCAGCGTTGCAAGCGGCCTCTACAATGAGCAGTTCTTC
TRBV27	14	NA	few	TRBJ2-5	CASSLVRDSETQYF	TGTGCCAGCAGTTTGGTACGGGATAGTGAGACCCAGTACTTC
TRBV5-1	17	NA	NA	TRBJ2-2	CASTPNGAGRTAGELFF	TGCGCCAGCACCCCTAACGGGGCAGGGAGGACGGCCGGGGAGCTGTTTTTT
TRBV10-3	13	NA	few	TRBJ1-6	CAIGGPVNSPLHF	TGTGCCATCGGCGGACCGGTTAATTCACCCCTCCACTTT
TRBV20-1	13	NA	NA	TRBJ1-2	CSATGPSNYGYTF	TGCAGTGCTACGGGACCGTCTAACTATGGCTACACCTTC
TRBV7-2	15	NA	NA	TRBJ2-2	CASSLWGVAAGELFF	TGTGCCAGCAGCTTATGGGGTGTAGCGGCCGGGGAGCTGTTTTTT
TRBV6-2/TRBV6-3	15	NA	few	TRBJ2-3	CASRSFSLSTDTQYF	TGTGCCAGCAGATCCTTTTCTCTGAGCACAGATACGCAGTATTTT
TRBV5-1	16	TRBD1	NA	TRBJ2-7	CASSPPPGTGAYEQYF	TGCGCCAGCAGTCCTCCCCCCGGGACAGGTGCCTACGAGCAGTACTTC
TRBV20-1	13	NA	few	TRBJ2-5	CSASSELQETQYF	TGCAGTGCTAGTTCCGAGCTCCAAGAGACCCAGTACTTC
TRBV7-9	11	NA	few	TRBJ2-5	CASRRSETQYF	TGTGCCAGCAGGCGGAGTGAGACCCAGTACTTC
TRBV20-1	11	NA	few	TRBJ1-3	CSARGSGTIYF	TGCAGTGCTAGGGGGTCAGGGACCATATATTTT
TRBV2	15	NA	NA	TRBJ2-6	CASSYQGTGANVLTF	TGTGCCAGCAGTTACCAGGGAACTGGGGCCAACGTCCTGACTTTC
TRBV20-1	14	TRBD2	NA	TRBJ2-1	CSASLAEIYNEQFF	TGCAGTGCTTCACTAGCGGAAATTTACAATGAGCAGTTCTTC
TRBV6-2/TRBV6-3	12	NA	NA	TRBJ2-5	CASKGQRGAQYF	TGTGCCAGCAAAGGTCAAAGGGGAGCCCAGTACTTC
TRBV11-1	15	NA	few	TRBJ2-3	CASSPGNSFTDTQYF	TGTGCCAGCAGCCCCGGGAATTCCTTCACAGATACGCAGTATTTT
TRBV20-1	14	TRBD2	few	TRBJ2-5	CSARDGAGDETQYF	TGCAGTGCTAGAGATGGAGCGGGAGATGAGACCCAGTACTTC
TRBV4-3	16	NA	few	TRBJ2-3	CASSQEVASGADTQYF	TGCGCCAGCAGCCAAGAAGTTGCGAGCGGCGCAGATACGCAGTATTTT
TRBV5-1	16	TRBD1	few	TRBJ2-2	CASSLPGQGAAGELFF	TGCGCCAGCAGCCTTCCGGGACAGGGGGCCGCCGGGGAGCTGTTTTTT